This T cell receptor beta chain is drawn from a study of OX40 agonist ivuxolimab in advanced cancers. The repertoire was sequenced with immunoSEQ multiplex PCR; TCRdb's copy has only in-frame clones and lacks some. The sample holds 15,000 to 20,000 clones, roughly nine tenths seen once. Germline-derived CDR1 and CDR2 are MNHEY and SMNVEV (reference sequence). The CDR3 is made up of 14 amino acids. With 3 bases removed from V and 6 bases from J, the gap between germline ends came to 14 bases. The TCR sequence derives from an adult with an advanced solid tumor such as melanoma, head and neck, liver or kidney cancer. The sample was CD4+ or CD8+ T cells sorted from blood, taken in a trial of the OX40 agonist ivuxolimab. This chain links TRBV27 with TRBJ1-2; tentative D call: TRBD1 (6 bases). CDR3 sequence (DNA): TGTGCCAGCAGTTTCCAAGCAGGGGTGGATGGCTACACCTTC. Its protein is CASSFQAGVDGYTF.